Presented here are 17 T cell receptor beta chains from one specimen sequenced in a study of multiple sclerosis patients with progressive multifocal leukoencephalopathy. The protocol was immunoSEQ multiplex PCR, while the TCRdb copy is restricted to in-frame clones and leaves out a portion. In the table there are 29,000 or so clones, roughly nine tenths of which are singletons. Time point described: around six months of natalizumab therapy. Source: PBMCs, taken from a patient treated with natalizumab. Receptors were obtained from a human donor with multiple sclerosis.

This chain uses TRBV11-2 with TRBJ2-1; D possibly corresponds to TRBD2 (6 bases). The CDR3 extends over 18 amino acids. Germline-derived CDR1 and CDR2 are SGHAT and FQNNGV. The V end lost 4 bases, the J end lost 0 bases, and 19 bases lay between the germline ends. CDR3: CASSSRGERARSYNEQFF. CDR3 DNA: TGTGCCAGCAGCTCCCGGGGTGAGCGGGCCCGCTCCTACAATGAGCAGTTCTTC.

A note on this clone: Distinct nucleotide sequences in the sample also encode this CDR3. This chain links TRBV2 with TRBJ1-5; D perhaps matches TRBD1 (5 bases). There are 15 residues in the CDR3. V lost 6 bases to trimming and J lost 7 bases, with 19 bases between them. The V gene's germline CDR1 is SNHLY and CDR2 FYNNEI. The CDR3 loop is CASRSGKGQGQPQHF. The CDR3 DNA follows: TGTGCCAGCAGGTCGGGGAAGGGGCAAGGCCAGCCCCAGCATTTT.

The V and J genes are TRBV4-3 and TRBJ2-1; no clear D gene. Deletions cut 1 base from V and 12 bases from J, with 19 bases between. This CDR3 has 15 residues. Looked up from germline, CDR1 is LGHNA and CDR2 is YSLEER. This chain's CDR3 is CASSQARIGRDGQFF. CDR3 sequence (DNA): TGCGCCAGCAGCCAAGCAAGAATCGGCCGCGATGGGCAGTTCTTC.

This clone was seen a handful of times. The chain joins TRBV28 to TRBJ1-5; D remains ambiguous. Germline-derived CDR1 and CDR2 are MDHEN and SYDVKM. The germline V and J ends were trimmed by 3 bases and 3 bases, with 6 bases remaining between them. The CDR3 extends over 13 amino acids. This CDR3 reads CASSFSNNQPQHF. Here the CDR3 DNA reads TGTGCCAGCAGTTTCAGTAACAATCAGCCCCAGCATTTT.

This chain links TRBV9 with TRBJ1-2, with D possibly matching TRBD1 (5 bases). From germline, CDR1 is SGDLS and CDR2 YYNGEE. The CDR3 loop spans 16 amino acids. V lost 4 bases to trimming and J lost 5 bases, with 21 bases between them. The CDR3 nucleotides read TGTGCCAGCAGCCCAGAGGGACGGCCTGTTAGGTATGGCTACACCTTC. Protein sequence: CASSPEGRPVRYGYTF.

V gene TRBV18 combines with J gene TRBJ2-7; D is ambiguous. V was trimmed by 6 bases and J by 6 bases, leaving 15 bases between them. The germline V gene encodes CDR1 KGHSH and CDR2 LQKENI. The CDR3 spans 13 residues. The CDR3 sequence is CASSGSPTGEQYF. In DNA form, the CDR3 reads TGTGCCAGCTCTGGGTCCCCAACGGGCGAGCAGTACTTC.

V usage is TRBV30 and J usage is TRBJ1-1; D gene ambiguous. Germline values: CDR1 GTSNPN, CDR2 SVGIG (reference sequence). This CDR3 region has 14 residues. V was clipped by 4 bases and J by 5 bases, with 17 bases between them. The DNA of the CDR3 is TGTGCCTGGACGCCCGGCCAGGCTAGGACTGAAGCTTTCTTT. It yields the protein CAWTPGQARTEAFF. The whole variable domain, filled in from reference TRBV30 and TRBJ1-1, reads SQTIHQWPATLVQPVGSPLSLECTVEGTSNPNLYWYRQAAGRGLQLLFYSVGIGQISSEVPQNLSASRPQDRQFILSSKKLLLSDSGFYLCAWTPGQARTEAFFGQGTRLTVV.

The CDR3 region has the DNA TGCGCCAGCAGCCCGTCGGGGGACGGGGGAAATGGCTACACCTTC. Translating gives CASSPSGDGGNGYTF. The rearrangement links TRBV5-1 to TRBJ1-2, with a weak D call TRBD1 (5 bases). The CDR3 consists of 15 residues. Germline loops: CDR1 SGHRS, CDR2 YFSETQ. V lost 4 bases and J lost 6, with 19 bases in between.

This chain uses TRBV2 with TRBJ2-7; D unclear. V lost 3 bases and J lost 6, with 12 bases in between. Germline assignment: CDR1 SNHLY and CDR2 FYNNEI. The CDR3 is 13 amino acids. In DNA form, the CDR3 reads TGTGCCAGCAGTGACTTTGGAGAAAGCGAGCAGTACTTC. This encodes CASSDFGESEQYF.

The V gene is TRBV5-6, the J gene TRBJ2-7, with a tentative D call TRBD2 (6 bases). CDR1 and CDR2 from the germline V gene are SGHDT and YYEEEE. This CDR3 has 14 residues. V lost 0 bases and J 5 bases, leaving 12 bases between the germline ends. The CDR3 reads CASSLVGGTNEQYF. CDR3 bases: TGTGCCAGCAGCTTGGTTGGGGGGACCAACGAGCAGTACTTC.

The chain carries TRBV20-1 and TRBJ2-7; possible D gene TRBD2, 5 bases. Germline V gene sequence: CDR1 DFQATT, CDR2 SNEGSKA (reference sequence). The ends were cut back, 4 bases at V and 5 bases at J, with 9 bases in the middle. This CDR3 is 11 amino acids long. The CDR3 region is CSAKRADEQYF. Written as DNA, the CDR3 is TGCAGTGCTAAGAGGGCGGACGAGCAGTACTTC.

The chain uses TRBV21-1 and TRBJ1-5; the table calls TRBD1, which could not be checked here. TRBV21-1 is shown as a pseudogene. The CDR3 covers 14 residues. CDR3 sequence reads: CASRGDRDNQPQHF. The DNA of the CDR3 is TGTGCCAGCCGAGGGGACAGGGACAATCAGCCCCAGCATTTT.

CDR3 residues: CASSYSGLDEQFF. The DNA for the CDR3 is TGTGCCAGCAGTTACTCAGGGTTGGATGAGCAGTTCTTC. The J gene is TRBJ2-1, the V gene TRBV6-5; D is undetermined. Germline lookup yields CDR1 MNHEY and CDR2 SVGAGI. This CDR3 has 13 amino acids. Trimming stripped 0 bases from V and 8 bases from J, with 8 bases between.

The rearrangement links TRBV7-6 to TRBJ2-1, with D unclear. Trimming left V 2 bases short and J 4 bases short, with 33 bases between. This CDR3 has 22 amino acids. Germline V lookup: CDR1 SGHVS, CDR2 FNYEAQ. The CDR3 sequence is CASSLSPPGRLGPTGKYNEQFF. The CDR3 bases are TGTGCCAGCAGCTTAAGTCCCCCTGGCAGGCTCGGGCCAACGGGTAAATACAATGAGCAGTTCTTC. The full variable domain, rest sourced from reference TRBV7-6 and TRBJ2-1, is GAGVSQSPRYKVTKRGQDVALRCDPISGHVSLYWYRQALGQGPEFLTYFNYEAQQDKSGLPNDRFSAERPEGSISTLTIQRTEQRDSAMYRCASSLSPPGRLGPTGKYNEQFFGPGTRLTVL.

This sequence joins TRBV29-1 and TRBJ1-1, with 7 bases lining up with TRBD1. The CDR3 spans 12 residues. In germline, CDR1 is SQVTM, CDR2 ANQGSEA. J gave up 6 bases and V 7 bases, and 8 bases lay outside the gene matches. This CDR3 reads CSALRGLAEAFF. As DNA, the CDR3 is TGCAGCGCCCTTAGGGGGCTGGCTGAAGCTTTCTTT.

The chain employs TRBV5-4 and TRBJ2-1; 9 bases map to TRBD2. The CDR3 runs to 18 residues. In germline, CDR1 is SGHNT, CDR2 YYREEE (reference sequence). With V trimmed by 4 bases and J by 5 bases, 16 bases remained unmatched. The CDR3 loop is CASSAPAGAGGLNNEQFF. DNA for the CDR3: TGTGCCAGCAGCGCTCCGGCCGGAGCGGGAGGACTCAACAATGAGCAGTTCTTC.

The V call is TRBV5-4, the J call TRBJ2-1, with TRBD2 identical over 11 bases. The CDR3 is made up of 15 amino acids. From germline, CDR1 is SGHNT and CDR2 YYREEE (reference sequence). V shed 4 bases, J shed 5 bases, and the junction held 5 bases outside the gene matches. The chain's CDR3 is CASSQPGLADNEQFF. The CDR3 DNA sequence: TGTGCCAGCAGCCAGCCGGGACTAGCGGACAATGAGCAGTTCTTC.